This note documents a single T cell receptor beta chain sequence. Its target is unknown. An end of the junction does not agree with germline; a read error may underlie this. The PCR employed 60 Vbeta primers together with 13 Jbeta primers. Original data processing: In a later analysis, approximately 80 million unique TCR beta chains included roughly 11 million shared by two or more donors. This table comes from immunoSEQ multiplex PCR, and its TCRdb copy is limited to in-frame clones, with some not included. The DNA was the basis for D and trimming; V, J and clone size are from that table. Its clone listing holds approximately 50,000 clones. Samples came from healthy bone marrow donors. This sample was taken from a study of cytomegalovirus exposure and HLA in healthy donors. General observations from the study: Common viral pathogens seemed, in a later analysis, to connect with several of the most significant clusters.

Germline CDR1 reads DFQATT; CDR2 reads SNEGSKA (reference sequence). CDR3 size: 11 residues. The receptor was derived from a woman in her 40s in good health and CMV-seronegative. The J gene is TRBJ1-1, the V gene TRBV20-1; 8 positions agree with TRBD1. The sequencing sample was made of PBMCs. In DNA, the CDR3 is TGCAGTGCTAGAGCTGAGCAGGGGGCACCCTTT. Its translation: CSARAEQGAPF.